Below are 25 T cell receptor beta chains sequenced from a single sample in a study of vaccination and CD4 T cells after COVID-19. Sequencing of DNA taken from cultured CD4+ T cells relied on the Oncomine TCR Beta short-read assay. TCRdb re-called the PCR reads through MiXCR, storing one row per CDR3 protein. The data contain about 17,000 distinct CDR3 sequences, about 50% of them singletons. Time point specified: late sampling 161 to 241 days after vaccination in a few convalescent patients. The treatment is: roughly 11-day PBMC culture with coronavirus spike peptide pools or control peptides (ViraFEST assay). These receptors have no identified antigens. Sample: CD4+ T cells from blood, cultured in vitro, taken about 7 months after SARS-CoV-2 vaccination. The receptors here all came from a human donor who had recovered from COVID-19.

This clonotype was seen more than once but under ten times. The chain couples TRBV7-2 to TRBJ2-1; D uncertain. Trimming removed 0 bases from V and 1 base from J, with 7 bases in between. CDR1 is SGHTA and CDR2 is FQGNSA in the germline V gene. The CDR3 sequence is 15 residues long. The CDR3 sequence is CASSLAGPSYNEQFF. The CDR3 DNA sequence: TGTGCCAGCAGCTTAGCAGGGCCATCCTACAATGAGCAGTTCTTC.

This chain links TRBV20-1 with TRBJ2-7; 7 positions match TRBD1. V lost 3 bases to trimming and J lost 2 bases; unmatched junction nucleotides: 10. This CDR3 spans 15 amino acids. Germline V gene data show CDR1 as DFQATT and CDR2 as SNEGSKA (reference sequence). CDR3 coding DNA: TGCAGTGCTAGCGTGCTGAACAGGGGTACCTACGAGCAGTACTTC. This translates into CSASVLNRGTYEQYF.

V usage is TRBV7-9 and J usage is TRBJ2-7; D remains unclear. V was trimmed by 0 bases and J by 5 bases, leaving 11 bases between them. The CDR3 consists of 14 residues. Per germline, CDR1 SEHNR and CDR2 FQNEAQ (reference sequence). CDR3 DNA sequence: TGTGCCAGCAGCTTAGCGGTCGACGAGCACGAGCAGTACTTC. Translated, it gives CASSLAVDEHEQYF.

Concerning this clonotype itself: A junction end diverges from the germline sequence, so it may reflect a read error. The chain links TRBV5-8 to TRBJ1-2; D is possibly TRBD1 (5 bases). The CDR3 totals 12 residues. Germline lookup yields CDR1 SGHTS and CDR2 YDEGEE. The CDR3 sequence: CASSLVGPKTYF. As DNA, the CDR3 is TGCGCCAGCAGCTTGGTGGGACCGAAAACCTACTTC.

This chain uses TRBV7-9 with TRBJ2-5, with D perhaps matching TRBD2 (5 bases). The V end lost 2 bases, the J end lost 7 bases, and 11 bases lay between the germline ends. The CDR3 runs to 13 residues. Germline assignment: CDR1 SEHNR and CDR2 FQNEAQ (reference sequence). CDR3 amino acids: CASSLRPEGTQYF. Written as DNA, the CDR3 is TGTGCCAGCAGCTTACGGCCTGAGGGGACCCAGTACTTC. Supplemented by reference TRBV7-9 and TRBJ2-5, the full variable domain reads DTGVSQNPRHKITKRGQNVTFRCDPISEHNRLYWYRQTLGQGPEFLTYFQNEAQLEKSRLLSDRFSAERPKGSFSTLEIQRTEQGDSAMYLCASSLRPEGTQYFGPGTRLLVL.

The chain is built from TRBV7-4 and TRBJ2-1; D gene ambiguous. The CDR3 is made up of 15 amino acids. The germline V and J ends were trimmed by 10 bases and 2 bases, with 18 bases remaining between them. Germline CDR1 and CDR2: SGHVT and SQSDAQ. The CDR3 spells CATNREFRTYNEQFF. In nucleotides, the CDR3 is TGTGCCACCAACCGCGAGTTCCGAACCTACAATGAGCAGTTCTTC.

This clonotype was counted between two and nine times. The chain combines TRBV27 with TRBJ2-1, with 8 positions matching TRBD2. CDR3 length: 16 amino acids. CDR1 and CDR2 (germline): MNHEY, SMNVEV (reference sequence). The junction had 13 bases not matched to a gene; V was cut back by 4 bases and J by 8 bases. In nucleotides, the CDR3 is TGTGCCAGCAGTTCCGTGCTAGCGGGCCGTCGGTATGAGCAGTTCTTC. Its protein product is CASSSVLAGRRYEQFF.

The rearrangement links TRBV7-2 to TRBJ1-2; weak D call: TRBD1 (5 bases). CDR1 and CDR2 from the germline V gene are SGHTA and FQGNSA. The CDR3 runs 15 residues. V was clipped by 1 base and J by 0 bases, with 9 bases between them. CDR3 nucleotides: TGTGCCAGCAGCTTAGGCAGGGCAGCTAACTATGGCTACACCTTC. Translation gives CASSLGRAANYGYTF.

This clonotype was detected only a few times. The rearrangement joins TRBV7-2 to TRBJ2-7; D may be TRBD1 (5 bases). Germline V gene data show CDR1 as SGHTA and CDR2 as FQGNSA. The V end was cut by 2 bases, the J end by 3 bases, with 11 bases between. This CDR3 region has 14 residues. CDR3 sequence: CASSLRQGFYEQYF. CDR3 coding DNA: TGTGCCAGCAGCTTACGCCAGGGATTCTACGAGCAGTACTTC.

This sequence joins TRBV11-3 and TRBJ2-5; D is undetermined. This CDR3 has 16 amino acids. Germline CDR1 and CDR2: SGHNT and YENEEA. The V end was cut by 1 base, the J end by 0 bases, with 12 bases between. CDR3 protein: CASSLGGGVYQETQYF. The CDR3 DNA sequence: TGTGCCAGCAGCTTAGGAGGCGGAGTGTACCAAGAGACCCAGTACTTC. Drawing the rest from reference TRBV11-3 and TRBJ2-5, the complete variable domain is EAGVVQSPRYKIIEKKQPVAFWCNPISGHNTLYWYLQNLGQGPELLIRYENEEAVDDSQLPKDRFSAERLKGVDSTLKIQPAELGDSAVYLCASSLGGGVYQETQYFGPGTRLLVL.

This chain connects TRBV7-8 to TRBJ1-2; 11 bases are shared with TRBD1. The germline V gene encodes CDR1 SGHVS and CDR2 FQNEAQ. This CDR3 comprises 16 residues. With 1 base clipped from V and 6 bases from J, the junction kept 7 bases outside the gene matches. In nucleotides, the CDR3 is TGTGCCAGCAGCTTAGGAGCCCCGGGACAGGGGGATGGCTACACCTTC. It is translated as CASSLGAPGQGDGYTF.

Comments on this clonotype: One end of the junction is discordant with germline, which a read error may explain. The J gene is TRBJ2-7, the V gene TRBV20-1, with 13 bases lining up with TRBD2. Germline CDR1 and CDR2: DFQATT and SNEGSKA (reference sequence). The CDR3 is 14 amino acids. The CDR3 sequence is CGAISGTSGDEQYF. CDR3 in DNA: TGCGGTGCTATATCCGGGACTAGCGGGGACGAGCAGTACTTC.

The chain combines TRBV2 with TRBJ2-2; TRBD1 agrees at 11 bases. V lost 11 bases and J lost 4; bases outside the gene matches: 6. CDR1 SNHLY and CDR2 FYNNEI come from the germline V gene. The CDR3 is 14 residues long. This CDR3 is CAGAGTGGTGELFF. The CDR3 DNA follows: TGTGCCGGGGCCGGGACAGGGGGCACCGGGGAGCTGTTTTTT.

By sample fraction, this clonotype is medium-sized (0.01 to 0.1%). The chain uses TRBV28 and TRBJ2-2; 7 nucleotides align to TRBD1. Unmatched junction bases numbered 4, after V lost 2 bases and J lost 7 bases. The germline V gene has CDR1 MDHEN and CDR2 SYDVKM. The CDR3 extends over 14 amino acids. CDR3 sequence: CASSLNAGGGELFF. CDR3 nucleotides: TGTGCCAGCAGTTTAAATGCAGGGGGCGGGGAGCTGTTTTTT.

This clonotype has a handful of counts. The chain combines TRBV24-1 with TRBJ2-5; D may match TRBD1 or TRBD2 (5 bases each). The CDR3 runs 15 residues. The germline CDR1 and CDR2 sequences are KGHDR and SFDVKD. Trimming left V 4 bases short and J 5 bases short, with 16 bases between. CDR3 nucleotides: TGTGCCACCAGTGACGCCGTTGGGGCGGGCGAGACCCAGTACTTC. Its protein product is CATSDAVGAGETQYF.

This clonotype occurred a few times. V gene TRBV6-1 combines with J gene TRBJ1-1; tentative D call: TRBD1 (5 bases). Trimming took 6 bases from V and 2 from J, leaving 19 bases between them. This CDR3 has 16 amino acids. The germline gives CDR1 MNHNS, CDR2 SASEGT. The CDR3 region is CASRPPRDGSNTEAFF. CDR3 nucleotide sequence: TGTGCCAGCAGGCCCCCAAGGGACGGATCAAACACTGAAGCTTTCTTT.

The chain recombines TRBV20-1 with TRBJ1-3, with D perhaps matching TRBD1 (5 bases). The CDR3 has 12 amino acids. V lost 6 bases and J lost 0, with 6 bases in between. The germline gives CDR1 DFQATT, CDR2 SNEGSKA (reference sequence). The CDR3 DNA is TGCAGTGCGCAGGGCTCTGGAAACACCATATATTTT. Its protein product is CSAQGSGNTIYF.

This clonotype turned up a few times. CDR3 amino acids: CAPGGTGGAEIEGEQFF. The CDR3 nucleotides read TGTGCCCCGGGGGGAACGGGGGGCGCTGAAATAGAAGGGGAGCAGTTCTTC. V usage is TRBV6-1 and J usage is TRBJ2-1; possibly TRBD2 for D (7 bases). V lost 11 bases and J 10 bases, leaving 33 bases between the germline ends. Germline V lookup: CDR1 MNHNS, CDR2 SASEGT. The CDR3 loop spans 17 amino acids.

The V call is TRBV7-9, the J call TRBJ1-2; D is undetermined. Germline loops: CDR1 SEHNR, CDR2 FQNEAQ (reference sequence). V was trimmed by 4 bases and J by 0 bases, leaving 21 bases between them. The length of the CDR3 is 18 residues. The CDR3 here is CASSSPLGPLRTNYGYTF. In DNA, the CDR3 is TGTGCCAGCAGCTCCCCTCTCGGTCCCCTAAGAACTAACTATGGCTACACCTTC.

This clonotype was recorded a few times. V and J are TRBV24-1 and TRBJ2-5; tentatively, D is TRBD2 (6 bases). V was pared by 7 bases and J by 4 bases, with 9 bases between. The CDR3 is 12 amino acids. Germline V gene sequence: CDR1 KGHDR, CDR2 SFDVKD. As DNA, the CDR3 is TGTGCCACCAGGGGGCGGGGAGAGACCCAGTACTTC. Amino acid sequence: CATRGRGETQYF.

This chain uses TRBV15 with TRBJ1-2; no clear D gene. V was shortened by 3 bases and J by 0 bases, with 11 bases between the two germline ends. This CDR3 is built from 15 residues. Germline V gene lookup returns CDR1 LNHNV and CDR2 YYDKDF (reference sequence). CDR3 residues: CATSRELGANYGYTF. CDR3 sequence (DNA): TGTGCCACCAGCAGGGAACTCGGGGCTAACTATGGCTACACCTTC.

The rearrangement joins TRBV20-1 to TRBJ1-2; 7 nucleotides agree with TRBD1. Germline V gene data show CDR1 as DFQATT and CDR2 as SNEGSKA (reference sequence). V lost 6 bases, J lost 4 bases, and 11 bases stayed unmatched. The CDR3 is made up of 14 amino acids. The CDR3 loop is CSAPSGTVFYGYTF. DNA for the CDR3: TGCAGTGCCCCGAGCGGGACAGTCTTCTATGGCTACACCTTC.

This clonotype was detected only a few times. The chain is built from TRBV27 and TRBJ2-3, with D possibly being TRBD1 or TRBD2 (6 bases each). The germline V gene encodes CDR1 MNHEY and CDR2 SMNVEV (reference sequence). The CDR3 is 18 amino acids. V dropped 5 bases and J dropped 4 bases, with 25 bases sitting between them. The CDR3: CASSKRRGVAGEADTQYF. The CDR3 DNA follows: TGTGCCAGCAGTAAACGTCGTGGGGTAGCAGGGGAGGCAGATACGCAGTATTTT.

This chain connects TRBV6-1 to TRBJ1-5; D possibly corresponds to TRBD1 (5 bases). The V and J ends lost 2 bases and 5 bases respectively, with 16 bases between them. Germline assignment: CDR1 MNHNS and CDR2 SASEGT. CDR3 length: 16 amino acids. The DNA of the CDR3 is TGTGCCAGCAGTGAACTCTTCTCAGGGACCCATCAGCCCCAGCATTTT. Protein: CASSELFSGTHQPQHF.

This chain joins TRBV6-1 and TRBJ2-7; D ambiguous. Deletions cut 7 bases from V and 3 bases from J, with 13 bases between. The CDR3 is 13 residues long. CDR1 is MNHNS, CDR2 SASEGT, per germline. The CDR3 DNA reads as TGTGCCAGCACCCACTCGGGTCGCTACGAGCAGTACTTC. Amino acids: CASTHSGRYEQYF.